These 2 T cell receptor beta chains were all obtained from the same sample, sequenced in a study of blood T cell repertoires in COVID-19. Sequenced by immunoSEQ multiplex PCR; TCRdb stores in-frame clones only, minus some. The repertoire has almost 100,000 clones, about 89% of them found once; the top ten carry 9% to 12%. The sequenced sample was peripheral blood. All receptors derive from a man between 45 and 60 years old with acute or convalescent COVID-19.

V gene TRBV27 combines with J gene TRBJ1-1; no clear D gene. Germline assignment: CDR1 MNHEY and CDR2 SMNVEV (reference sequence). This CDR3 has 13 amino acids. The V end lost 0 bases, the J end lost 7 bases, and 9 bases lay between the germline ends. Here the CDR3 reads CASSLSPGFEAFF. The CDR3 region has the DNA TGTGCCAGCAGTTTATCCCCGGGATTTGAAGCTTTCTTT.

The V and J genes are TRBV27 and TRBJ1-5; D not resolved. Germline loops: CDR1 MNHEY, CDR2 SMNVEV (reference sequence). The CDR3 totals 15 residues. Trimming shortened V by 3 bases and J by 1 base, and 10 bases separated the two germline ends. The CDR3 DNA sequence: TGTGCCAGCAGTTTGGCGGGCCTGAGCAATCAGCCCCAGCATTTT. This codes for CASSLAGLSNQPQHF.